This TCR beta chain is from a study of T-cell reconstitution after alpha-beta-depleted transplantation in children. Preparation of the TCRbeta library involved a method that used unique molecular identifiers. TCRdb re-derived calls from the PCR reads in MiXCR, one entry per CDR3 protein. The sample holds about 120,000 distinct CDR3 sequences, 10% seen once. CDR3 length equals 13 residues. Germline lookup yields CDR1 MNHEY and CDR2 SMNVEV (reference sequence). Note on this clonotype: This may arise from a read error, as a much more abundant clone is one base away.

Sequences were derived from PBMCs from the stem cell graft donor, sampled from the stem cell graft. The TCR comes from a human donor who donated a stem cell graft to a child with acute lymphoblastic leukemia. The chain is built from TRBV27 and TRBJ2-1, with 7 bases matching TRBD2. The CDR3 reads CASSRGVYNELFF. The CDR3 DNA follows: TGTGCCAGCAGTCGGGGGGTTTACAATGAGCTGTTCTTC.